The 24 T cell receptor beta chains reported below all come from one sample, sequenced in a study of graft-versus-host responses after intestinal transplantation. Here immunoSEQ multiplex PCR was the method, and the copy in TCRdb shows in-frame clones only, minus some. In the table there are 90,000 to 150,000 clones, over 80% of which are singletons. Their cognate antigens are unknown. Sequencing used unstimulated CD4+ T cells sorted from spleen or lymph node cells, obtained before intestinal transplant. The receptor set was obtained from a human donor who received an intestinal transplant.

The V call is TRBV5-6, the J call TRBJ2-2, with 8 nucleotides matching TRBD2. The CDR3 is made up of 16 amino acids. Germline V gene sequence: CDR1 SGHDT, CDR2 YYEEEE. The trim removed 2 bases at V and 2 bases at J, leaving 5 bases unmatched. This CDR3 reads CASSFRTSGNTGELFF. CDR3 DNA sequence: TGTGCCAGCAGCTTCAGAACTAGCGGTAACACCGGGGAGCTGTTTTTT.

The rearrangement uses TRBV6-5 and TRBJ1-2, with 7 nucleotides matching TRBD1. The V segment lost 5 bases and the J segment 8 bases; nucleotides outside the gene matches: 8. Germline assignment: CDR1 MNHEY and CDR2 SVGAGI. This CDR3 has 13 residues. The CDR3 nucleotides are TGTGCCAGCAGTCCACAGGGGATTGGGGGCTACACCTTC. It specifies CASSPQGIGGYTF.

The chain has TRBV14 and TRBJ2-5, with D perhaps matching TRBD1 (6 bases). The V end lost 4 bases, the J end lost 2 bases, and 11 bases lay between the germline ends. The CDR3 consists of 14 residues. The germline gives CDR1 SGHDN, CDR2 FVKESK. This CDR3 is CASSPFGQQETQYF. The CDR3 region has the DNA TGTGCCAGCAGCCCGTTCGGACAGCAAGAGACCCAGTACTTC.

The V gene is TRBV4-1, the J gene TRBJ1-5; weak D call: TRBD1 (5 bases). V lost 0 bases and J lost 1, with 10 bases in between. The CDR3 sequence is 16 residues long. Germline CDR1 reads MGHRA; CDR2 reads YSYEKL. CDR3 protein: CASSQDQGLSNQPQHF. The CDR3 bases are TGCGCCAGCAGCCAAGATCAGGGTTTAAGCAATCAGCCCCAGCATTTT.

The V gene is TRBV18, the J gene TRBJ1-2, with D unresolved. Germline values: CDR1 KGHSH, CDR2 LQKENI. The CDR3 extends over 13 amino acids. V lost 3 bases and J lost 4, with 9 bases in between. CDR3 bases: TGTGCCAGCTCACCTCAGACTATCTATGGCTACACCTTC. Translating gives CASSPQTIYGYTF.

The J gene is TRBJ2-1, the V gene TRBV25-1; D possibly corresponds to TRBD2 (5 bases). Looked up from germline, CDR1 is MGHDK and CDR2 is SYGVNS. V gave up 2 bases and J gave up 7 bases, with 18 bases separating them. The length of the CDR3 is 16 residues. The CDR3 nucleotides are TGTGCCAGCAGTGAAGTCGGAGGTACTAACTCAAATGAGCAGTTCTTC. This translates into CASSEVGGTNSNEQFF.

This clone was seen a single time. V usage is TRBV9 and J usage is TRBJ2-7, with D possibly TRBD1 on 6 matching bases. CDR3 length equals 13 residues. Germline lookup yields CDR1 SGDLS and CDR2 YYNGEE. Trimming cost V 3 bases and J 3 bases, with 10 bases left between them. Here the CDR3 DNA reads TGTGCCAGCAGCGCAGTCAGGGGCTACGAGCAGTACTTC. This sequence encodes CASSAVRGYEQYF.

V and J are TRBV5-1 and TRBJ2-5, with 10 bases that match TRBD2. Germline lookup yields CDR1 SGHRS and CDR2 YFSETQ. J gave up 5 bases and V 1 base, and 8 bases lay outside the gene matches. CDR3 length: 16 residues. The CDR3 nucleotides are TGCGCCAGCAGCTTGCCGCTAGCGGGAGAAGGGGAGACCCAGTACTTC. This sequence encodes CASSLPLAGEGETQYF.

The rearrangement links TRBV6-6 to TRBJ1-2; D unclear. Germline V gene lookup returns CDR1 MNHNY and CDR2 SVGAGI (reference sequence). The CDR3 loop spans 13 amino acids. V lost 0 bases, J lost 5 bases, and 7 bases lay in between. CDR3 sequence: CASSYSSYYGYTF. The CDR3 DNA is TGTGCCAGCAGTTACTCCTCCTATTATGGCTACACCTTC.

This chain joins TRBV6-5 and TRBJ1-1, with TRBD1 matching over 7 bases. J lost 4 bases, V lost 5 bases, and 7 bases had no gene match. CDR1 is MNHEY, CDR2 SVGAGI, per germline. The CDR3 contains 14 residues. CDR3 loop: CASSEYRDSTEAFF. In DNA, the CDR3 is TGTGCCAGCAGTGAGTACCGGGACAGCACTGAAGCTTTCTTT.

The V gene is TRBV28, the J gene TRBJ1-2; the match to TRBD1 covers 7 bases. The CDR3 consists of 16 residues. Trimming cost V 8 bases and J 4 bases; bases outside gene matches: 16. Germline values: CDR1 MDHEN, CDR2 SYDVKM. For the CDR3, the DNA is TGTGCCAGCGGGACCTCGGGACAGAGTTTAGTCTATGGCTACACCTTC. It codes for CASGTSGQSLVYGYTF.

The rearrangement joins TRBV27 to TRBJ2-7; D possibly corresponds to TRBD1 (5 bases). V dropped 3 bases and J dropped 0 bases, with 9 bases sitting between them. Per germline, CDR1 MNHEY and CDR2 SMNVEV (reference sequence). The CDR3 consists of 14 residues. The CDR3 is CASSFRDFSYEQYF. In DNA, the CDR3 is TGTGCCAGCAGTTTCAGGGATTTCTCCTACGAGCAGTACTTC.

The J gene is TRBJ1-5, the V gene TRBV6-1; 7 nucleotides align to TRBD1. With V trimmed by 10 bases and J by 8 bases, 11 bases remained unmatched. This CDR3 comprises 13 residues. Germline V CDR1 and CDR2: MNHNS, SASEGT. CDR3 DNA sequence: TGTGCCACCGCGACAGGGTTTTACGAGCCCCAGCATTTT. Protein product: CATATGFYEPQHF.

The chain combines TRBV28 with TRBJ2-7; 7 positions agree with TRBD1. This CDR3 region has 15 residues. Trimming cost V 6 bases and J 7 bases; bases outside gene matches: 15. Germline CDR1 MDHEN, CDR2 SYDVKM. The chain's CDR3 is CASSTGTVILPEQYF. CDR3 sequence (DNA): TGTGCCAGCAGCACCGGGACAGTCATTCTTCCGGAGCAGTACTTC.

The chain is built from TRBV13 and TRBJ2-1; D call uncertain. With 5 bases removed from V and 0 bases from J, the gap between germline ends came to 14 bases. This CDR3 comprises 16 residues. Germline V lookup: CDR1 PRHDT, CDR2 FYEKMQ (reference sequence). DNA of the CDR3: TGTGCCAGCAGCCCAACTGGTAGGGACTCCTACAATGAGCAGTTCTTC. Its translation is CASSPTGRDSYNEQFF.

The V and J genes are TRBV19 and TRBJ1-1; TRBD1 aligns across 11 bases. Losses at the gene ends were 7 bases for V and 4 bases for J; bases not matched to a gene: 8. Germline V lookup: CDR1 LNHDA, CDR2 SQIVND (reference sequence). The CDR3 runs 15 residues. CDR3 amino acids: CASKPPGTGGTEAFF. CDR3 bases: TGTGCCAGTAAACCCCCCGGGACAGGGGGCACTGAAGCTTTCTTT.

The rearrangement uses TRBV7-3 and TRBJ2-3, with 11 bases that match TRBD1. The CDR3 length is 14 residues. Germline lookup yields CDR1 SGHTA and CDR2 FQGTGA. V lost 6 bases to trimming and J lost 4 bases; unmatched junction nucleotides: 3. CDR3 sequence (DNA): TGTGCCAGCAGTTGGACAGGGGGCCCAGATACGCAGTATTTT. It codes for CASSWTGGPDTQYF.

The CDR3 coding sequence is TGTGCCAGCAGCCAGAGCCAGGGCACAAACATTCAGTACTTC. Its protein is CASSQSQGTNIQYF. The V call is TRBV14, the J call TRBJ2-4, with TRBD1 as a possible D gene (5 bases). This CDR3 has 14 amino acids. With 3 bases removed from V and 6 bases from J, the gap between germline ends came to 12 bases. The germline gives CDR1 SGHDN, CDR2 FVKESK.

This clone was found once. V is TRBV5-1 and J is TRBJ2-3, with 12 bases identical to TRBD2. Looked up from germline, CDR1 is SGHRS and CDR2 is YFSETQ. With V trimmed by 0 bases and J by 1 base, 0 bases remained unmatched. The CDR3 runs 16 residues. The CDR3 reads CASSLGTSGGTDTQYF. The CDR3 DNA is TGCGCCAGCAGCTTGGGGACTAGCGGGGGCACAGATACGCAGTATTTT.

The DNA of the CDR3 is TGTGCCAGCAGCCCCTCGGCGGGAGGGGGGAATGAGCAGTTCTTC. Amino acids: CASSPSAGGGNEQFF. V and J are TRBV7-3 and TRBJ2-1; 9 nucleotides line up with TRBD2. CDR1 is SGHTA and CDR2 is FQGTGA in the germline V gene. The CDR3 covers 15 residues. Trimming cost V 5 bases and J 7 bases; bases outside gene matches: 9.

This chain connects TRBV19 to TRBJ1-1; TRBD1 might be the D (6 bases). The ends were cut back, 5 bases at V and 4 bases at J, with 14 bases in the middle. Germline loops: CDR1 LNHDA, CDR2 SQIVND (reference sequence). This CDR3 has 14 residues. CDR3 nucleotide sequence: TGTGCCAGTAGTTCCTTCAGGGGTGGCACTGAAGCTTTCTTT. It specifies CASSSFRGGTEAFF.

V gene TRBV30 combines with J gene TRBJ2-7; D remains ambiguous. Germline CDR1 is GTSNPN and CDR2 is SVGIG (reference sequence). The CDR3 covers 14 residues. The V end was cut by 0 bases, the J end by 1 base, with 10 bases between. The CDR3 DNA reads TGTGCCTGGAGTGTGCGTCTGGGATCCTACGAGCAGTACTTC. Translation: CAWSVRLGSYEQYF.

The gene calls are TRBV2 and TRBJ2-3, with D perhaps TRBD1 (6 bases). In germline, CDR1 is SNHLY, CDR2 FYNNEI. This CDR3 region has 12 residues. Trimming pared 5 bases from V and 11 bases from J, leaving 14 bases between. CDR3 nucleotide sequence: TGTGCCAGCAGTTCCCCCCCAGGGGAGCAGTATTTT. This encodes CASSSPPGEQYF.

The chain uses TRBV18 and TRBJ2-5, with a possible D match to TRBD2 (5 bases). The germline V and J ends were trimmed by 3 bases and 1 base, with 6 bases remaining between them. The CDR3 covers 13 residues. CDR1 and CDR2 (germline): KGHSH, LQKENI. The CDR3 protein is CASSPSVQETQYF. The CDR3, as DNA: TGTGCCAGCTCACCTAGCGTCCAAGAGACCCAGTACTTC.